This T cell receptor beta chain stems from a study of beta chain features in type 1 diabetes. For the study at large: Patients were similar to healthy donors in age and gender (as well as in cell yields).

Every bit of the isolated RNA underwent reverse transcription, so sequencing read expressed TCRB transcripts. Average reads for naive, central memory and regulatory T cell samples were about 3.6 million. Clones were read by immunoSEQ multiplex PCR, and TCRdb kept only the in-frame ones, dropping some. The profile covers 150,000 to 200,000 clones, with about 63% appearing a single time and about 0.089% taken by the ten largest. Deletions cut 8 bases from V and 5 bases from J, with 10 bases between. The CDR3 runs 12 residues. Germline values: CDR1 MDHEN, CDR2 SYDVKM. This clone has just one count. Its antigen is not known. Study-wide results and limits: Shorter TCRB CDR3s, moderately but significantly so, marked every one of the four CD4+ subsets in Type 1 diabetes patients.

The V and J genes are TRBV28 and TRBJ2-1; D is undetermined. The TCR originated in a man younger than 45 with type 1 diabetes. What was sequenced was naive CD4+ T cells from blood. The CDR3 DNA reads as TGTGCCAGCGGTGGGGATAACAATGAGCAGTTCTTC. Protein: CASGGDNNEQFF.